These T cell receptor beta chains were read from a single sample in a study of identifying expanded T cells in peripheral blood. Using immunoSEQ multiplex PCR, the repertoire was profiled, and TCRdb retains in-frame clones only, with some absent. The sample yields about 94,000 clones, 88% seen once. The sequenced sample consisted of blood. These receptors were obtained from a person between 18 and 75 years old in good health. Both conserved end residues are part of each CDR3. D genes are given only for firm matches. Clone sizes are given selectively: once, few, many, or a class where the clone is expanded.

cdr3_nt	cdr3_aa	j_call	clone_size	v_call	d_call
TGTGCCAGCAGCGGACAGGGGGCCGCCTATGGCTACACCTTC	CASSGQGAAYGYTF	TRBJ1-2	few	TRBV2	TRBD1
TGTGCCAGCAGCTTAGGCGGGGGTAGGGAGACCCAGTACTTC	CASSLGGGRETQYF	TRBJ2-5	-	TRBV7-3	TRBD2
TGTGCCAGTACCTTCGAGGGACAGGGGGTCGGGGAGCTGTTTTTT	CASTFEGQGVGELFF	TRBJ2-2	once	TRBV19	TRBD1
TGTGCCAGCACTACACCTGACCGGGCCCTCACTGAAGCTTTCTTT	CASTTPDRALTEAFF	TRBJ1-1	once	TRBV25-1	-
TGTGCCAGTAGCGAATGGGGGGTAGGGTCGGAGACTGAAGCTTTCTTT	CASSEWGVGSETEAFF	TRBJ1-1	-	TRBV19	-
TGCGCCAGCAGCCAAGATCTAGCGGGAGTAGGTACCGGGGAGCTGTTTTTT	CASSQDLAGVGTGELFF	TRBJ2-2	-	TRBV4-1	TRBD2
TGTGCCAGCAGTCCAGGGGGCATCGGTGAAAAACTGTTTTTT	CASSPGGIGEKLFF	TRBJ1-4	-	TRBV6-1	TRBD1
TGTGCCAGCAGCAAGACTAGCGGGGGGGCATATGAGCAGTTCTTC	CASSKTSGGAYEQFF	TRBJ2-1	once	TRBV6-1	TRBD2
TGTGCCAGCAGCGTTCTCGGACAGGGGGACTACGAGCAGTACTTC	CASSVLGQGDYEQYF	TRBJ2-7	-	TRBV9	TRBD1
TGTGCCAGTAGTATAAATAGGAGGATGAACACTGAAGCTTTCTTT	CASSINRRMNTEAFF	TRBJ1-1	-	TRBV19	-
TGTGCCTGGTCGGGTGGGGGTCTCAATTGGGAGCAGTTCTTC	CAWSGGGLNWEQFF	TRBJ2-1	-	TRBV30	-
TGTGCCAGTAGTATCCCGACAGCCTCTGGAAACACCATATATTTT	CASSIPTASGNTIYF	TRBJ1-3	-	TRBV19	-
TGTGCCAGCAGCTCGGGACAGGGGGTATCCTACGAGCAGTACTTC	CASSSGQGVSYEQYF	TRBJ2-7	-	TRBV7-6	TRBD1
TGCAGTGCTAGCAACACAGATACGCAGTATTTT	CSASNTDTQYF	TRBJ2-3	-	TRBV20-1	-
TGTGCCTGGAGCGAACCAGGGCGGGAGTTGTATTTT	CAWSEPGRELYF	TRBJ2-3	-	TRBV30	TRBD2
TGTGCCAGCAGCCGCTCTAGCGGGAGGGGAACCGGGGAGCTGTTTTTT	CASSRSSGRGTGELFF	TRBJ2-2	-	TRBV14	TRBD2
TGTGCCAGCAGCTTAGGGCAGATTAATGAAAAACTGTTTTTT	CASSLGQINEKLFF	TRBJ1-4	-	TRBV7-9	-
TGCAGCGCGGGGGGACAGACGGTCTATGGCTACACCTTC	CSAGGQTVYGYTF	TRBJ1-2	-	TRBV29-1	TRBD1
TGCGCCAGCAGCCTAGAACCGAACACCGGGGAGCTGTTTTTT	CASSLEPNTGELFF	TRBJ2-2	once	TRBV4-3	-
TGTGCCAGCAGCAACCGGGCGGGAGGGCTTCTTGATGAGCAGTTCTTC	CASSNRAGGLLDEQFF	TRBJ2-1	-	TRBV7-2	TRBD2
TGTGCCAGCAGTTACTTTGCGGGAGGGCATCGAGAGACCCAGTACTTC	CASSYFAGGHRETQYF	TRBJ2-5	-	TRBV6-5	TRBD2
TGTGCCAGCAGTTTCGGGTTCGGCACTGAAGCTTTCTTT	CASSFGFGTEAFF	TRBJ1-1	few	TRBV6-5	-
TGCGCCAGCAGCCAAGATCGAGCAGGGCTGGGTAGGACTGAAGCTTTCTTT	CASSQDRAGLGRTEAFF	TRBJ1-1	-	TRBV4-1	-
TGTGCCAGCAGTGATCGCCGAGACAGGTGGTCTAACTATGGCTACACCTTC	CASSDRRDRWSNYGYTF	TRBJ1-2	-	TRBV2	-
TGCGCCAGCAGCTTACCGGGACTAGCGGGGGGATTTGAGCAGTTCTTC	CASSLPGLAGGFEQFF	TRBJ2-1	once	TRBV4-1	TRBD2
TGTGCCGAGGCGGGGAACACCGGGGAGCTGTTTTTT	CAEAGNTGELFF	TRBJ2-2	-	TRBV6-1	-
TGCGCCAGCAGCTTGGGTCTGACGCCGGACAGGGTATTCCCGAACACTGAAGCTTTCTTT	CASSLGLTPDRVFPNTEAFF	TRBJ1-1	-	TRBV5-1	TRBD1
TGTGCCAGCAGCCAAGAGGGGGGCAATGAGCAGTTCTTC	CASSQEGGNEQFF	TRBJ2-1	-	TRBV4-2	-
TGTGCCTGGAGTGGTGCTAGCGATGCAAGAGGAGATACGCAGTATTTT	CAWSGASDARGDTQYF	TRBJ2-3	-	TRBV30	-
TGTGCCGTAAACGACAGGGGGCTTGGAAACACCATATATTTT	CAVNDRGLGNTIYF	TRBJ1-3	-	TRBV10-3	TRBD1
TGTGCCAGCTCAACGGGACAGGGGGAGGGCCACGAGCAGTACTTC	CASSTGQGEGHEQYF	TRBJ2-7	-	TRBV18	TRBD1
TGTGCCAGCAGTTTATGGAGTCAGTTCTCCTACAATGAGCAGTTCTTC	CASSLWSQFSYNEQFF	TRBJ2-1	once	TRBV27	-
TGTGCCAGCAGCCCACTTAATGGGCAGGCGGCGGGGGCTTTCTTT	CASSPLNGQAAGAFF	TRBJ1-1	-	TRBV14	-
TGTGCCAGCAGTTTAAATTCCTACAATGAGCAGTTCTTC	CASSLNSYNEQFF	TRBJ2-1	-	TRBV27	-
TGTGCCAGCAGTTACTCGGGCGACAGGGGCACTGAAGCTTTCTTT	CASSYSGDRGTEAFF	TRBJ1-1	-	TRBV6-6	TRBD1
TGTGCCTGGAGCCGGGGGCACGAGCAGTACTTC	CAWSRGHEQYF	TRBJ2-7	-	TRBV30	-
TGCGCCAGCAGCCTCTCAGGACAGAGTCATCATCCCCAGCATTTT	CASSLSGQSHHPQHF	TRBJ1-5	-	TRBV5-1	-
TGTGCCAGCAGTTTATCCGGCAACAATGAGCAGTTCTTC	CASSLSGNNEQFF	TRBJ2-1	-	TRBV27	-
TGTGCCAGCAGCGCGGGTTCGGTGGGGAATGAGCAGTTCTTC	CASSAGSVGNEQFF	TRBJ2-1	-	TRBV9	-
TGCGCCAGCAGCTTGGATCAGGGTACGTCACCCCTCCACTTT	CASSLDQGTSPLHF	TRBJ1-6	-	TRBV5-1	-
TGTGCCAGCAGCTTAATGGGACTGGACGAAAAACTGTTTTTT	CASSLMGLDEKLFF	TRBJ1-4	-	TRBV13	-
TGTGCCAGCAGCTTAGCCGGCAGGAACACTGAAGCTTTCTTT	CASSLAGRNTEAFF	TRBJ1-1	-	TRBV7-9	-
TGTGCCAGCAGCTTGGTGGGGACAGGGGGGTACAATGAGCAGTTCTTC	CASSLVGTGGYNEQFF	TRBJ2-1	-	TRBV5-6	TRBD1
TGTGCCAGCAGCCCCAACACCGGGGAGCTGTTTTTT	CASSPNTGELFF	TRBJ2-2	-	TRBV11-2	-
TGTGCCAGCTCAGAAGAGACAGGGAACTCACCCCTCCACTTT	CASSEETGNSPLHF	TRBJ1-6	-	TRBV18	TRBD1
TGTGCCAGCAGCTTAGTGGACAGGGTAGATTATGGCTACACCTTC	CASSLVDRVDYGYTF	TRBJ1-2	-	TRBV7-2	TRBD1
TGTGCTAGTTCCGACAGGGTCGGCGTCACCGGGGAGCTGTTTTTT	CASSDRVGVTGELFF	TRBJ2-2	-	TRBV12-5	TRBD1